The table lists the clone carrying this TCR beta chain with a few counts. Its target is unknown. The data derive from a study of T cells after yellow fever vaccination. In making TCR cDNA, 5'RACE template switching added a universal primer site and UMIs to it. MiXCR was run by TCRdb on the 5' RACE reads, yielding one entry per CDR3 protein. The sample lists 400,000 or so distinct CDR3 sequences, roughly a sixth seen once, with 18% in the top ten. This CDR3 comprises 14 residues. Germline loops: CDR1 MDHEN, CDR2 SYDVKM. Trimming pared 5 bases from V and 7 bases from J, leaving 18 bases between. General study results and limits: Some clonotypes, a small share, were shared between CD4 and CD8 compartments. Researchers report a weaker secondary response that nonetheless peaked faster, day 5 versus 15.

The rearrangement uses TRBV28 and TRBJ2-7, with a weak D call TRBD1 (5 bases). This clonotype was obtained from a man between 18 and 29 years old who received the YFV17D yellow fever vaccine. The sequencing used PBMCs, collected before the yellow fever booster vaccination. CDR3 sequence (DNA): TGTGCCAGCAGTCCTGCGACAGTAGTGGTTGAGCAGTACGTC. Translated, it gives CASSPATVVVEQYV.